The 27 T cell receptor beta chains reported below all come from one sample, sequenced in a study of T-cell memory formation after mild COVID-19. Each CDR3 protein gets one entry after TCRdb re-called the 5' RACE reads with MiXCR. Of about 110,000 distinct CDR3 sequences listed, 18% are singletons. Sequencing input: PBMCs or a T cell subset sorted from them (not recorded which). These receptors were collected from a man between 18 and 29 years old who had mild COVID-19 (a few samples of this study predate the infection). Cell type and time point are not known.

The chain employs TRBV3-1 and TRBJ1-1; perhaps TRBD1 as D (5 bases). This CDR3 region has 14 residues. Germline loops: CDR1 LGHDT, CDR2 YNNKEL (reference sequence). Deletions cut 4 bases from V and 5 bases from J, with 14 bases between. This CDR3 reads CASSLVGGDTEAFF. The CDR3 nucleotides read TGTGCCAGCAGCCTTGTGGGGGGAGATACTGAAGCTTTCTTT.

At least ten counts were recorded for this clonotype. The DNA of the CDR3 is TGTGCCAGCAGCGTATCCGGACAATTCGAAGCTTTCTTT. It codes for CASSVSGQFEAFF. The V and J genes are TRBV9 and TRBJ1-1; possible D gene TRBD1, 5 bases. The CDR3 runs 13 residues. Germline V CDR1 and CDR2: SGDLS, YYNGEE. With 1 base removed from V and 8 bases from J, the gap between germline ends came to 12 bases.

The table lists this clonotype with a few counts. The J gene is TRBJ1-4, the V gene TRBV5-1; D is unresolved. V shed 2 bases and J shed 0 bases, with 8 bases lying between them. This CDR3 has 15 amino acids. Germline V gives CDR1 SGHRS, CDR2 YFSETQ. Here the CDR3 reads CASSLSGTTNEKLFF. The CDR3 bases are TGCGCCAGCAGCTTATCCGGCACAACTAATGAAAAACTGTTTTTT.

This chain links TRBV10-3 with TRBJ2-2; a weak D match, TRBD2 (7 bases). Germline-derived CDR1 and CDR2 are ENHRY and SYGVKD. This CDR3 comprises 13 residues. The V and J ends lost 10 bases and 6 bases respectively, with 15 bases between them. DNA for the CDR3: TGTGCCAGTCGGGGGGCCGACGCCGGGGAGCTGTTTTTT. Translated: CASRGADAGELFF.

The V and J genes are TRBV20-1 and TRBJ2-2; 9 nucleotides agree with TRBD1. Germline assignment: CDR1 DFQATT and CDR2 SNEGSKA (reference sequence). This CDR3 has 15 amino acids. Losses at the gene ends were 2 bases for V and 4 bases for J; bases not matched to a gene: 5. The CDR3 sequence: CSARMGQGGTGELFF. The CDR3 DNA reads TGCAGTGCTAGAATGGGACAGGGTGGCACCGGGGAGCTGTTTTTT.

The CDR3 sequence is CASSLEVNEKLFF. The CDR3 DNA reads as TGTGCCAGCAGCTTAGAAGTTAATGAAAAACTGTTTTTT. The V call is TRBV7-9, the J call TRBJ1-4; D not resolved. V gave up 1 base and J gave up 4 bases, with 4 bases separating them. This CDR3 spans 13 amino acids. CDR1 and CDR2 from the germline V gene are SEHNR and FQNEAQ (reference sequence).

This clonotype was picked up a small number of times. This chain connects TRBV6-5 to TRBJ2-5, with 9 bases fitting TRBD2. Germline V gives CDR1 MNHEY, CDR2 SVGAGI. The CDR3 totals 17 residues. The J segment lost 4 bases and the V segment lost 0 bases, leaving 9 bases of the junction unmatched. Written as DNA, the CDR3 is TGTGCCAGCAGTTACTCGGTCGCGGGGGGGCTCGGAGAGACCCAGTACTTC. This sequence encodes CASSYSVAGGLGETQYF.

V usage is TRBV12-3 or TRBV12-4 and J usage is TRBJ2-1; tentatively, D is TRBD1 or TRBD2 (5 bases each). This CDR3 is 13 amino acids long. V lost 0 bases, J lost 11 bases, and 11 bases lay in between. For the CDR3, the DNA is TGTGCCAGCAGTTTAGCGGACGGGGCTCAGCAGTTCTTC. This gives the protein CASSLADGAQQFF.

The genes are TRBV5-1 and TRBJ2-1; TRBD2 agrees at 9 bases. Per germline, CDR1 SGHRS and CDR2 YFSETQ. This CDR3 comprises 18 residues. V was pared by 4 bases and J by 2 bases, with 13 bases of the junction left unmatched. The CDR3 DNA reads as TGCGCCAGCAGCCCTAATACACCGGGACTAGCTACCTACAATGAGCAGTTCTTC. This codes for CASSPNTPGLATYNEQFF.

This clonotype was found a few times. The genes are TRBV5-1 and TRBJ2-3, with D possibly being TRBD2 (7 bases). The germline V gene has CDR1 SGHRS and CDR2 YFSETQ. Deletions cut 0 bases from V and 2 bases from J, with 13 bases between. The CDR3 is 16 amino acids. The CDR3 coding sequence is TGCGCCAGCAGCTTGGAACGGGGGGCCTTCACAGATACGCAGTATTTT. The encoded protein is CASSLERGAFTDTQYF.

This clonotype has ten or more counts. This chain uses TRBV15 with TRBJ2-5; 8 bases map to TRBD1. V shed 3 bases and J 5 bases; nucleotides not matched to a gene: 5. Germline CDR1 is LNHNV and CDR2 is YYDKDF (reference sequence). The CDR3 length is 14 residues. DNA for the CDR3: TGTGCCACCAGCAGCCAGGGGGCCGATGAGACCCAGTACTTC. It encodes CATSSQGADETQYF.

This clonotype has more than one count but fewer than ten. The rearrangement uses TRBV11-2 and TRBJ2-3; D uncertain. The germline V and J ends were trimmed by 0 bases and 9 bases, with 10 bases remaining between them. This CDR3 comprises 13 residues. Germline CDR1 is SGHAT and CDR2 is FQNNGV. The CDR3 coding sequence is TGTGCCAGCAGCTTAGACTGGCCCAACACGCAGTATTTT. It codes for CASSLDWPNTQYF.

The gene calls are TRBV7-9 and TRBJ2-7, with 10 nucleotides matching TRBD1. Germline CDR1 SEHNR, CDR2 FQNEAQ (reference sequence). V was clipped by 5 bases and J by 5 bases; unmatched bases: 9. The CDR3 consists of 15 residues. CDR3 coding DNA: TGTGCCAGCAGCCATCCGGGACAGGGGTTCCACGAGCAGTACTTC. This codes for CASSHPGQGFHEQYF.

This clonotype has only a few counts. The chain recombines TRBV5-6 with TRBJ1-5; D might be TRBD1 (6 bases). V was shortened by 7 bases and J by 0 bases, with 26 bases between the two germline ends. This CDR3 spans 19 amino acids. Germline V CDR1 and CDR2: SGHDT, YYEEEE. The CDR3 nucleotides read TGTGCCAGCCACGGGGGGCGGGGGCCACTCCCTTATAGCAATCAGCCCCAGCATTTT. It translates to CASHGGRGPLPYSNQPQHF.

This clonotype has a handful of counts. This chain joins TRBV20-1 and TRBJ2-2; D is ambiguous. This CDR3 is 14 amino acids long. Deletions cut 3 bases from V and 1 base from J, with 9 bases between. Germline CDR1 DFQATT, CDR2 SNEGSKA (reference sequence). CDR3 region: CSASSGWNTGELFF. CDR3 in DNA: TGCAGTGCTAGTTCCGGGTGGAACACCGGGGAGCTGTTTTTT.

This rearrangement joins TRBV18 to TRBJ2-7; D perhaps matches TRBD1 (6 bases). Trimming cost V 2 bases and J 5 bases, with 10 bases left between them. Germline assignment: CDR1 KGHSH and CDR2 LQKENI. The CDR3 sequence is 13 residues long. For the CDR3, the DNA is TGTGCCAGCTCACCAGGGACACTAGACGAGCAGTACTTC. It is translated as CASSPGTLDEQYF.

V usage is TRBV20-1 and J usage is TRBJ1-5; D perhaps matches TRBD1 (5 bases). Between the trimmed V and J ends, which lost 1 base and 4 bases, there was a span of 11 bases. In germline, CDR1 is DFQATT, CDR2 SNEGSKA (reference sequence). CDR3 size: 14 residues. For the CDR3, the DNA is TGCAGTGCTAGAGGCGGGACGGGGAATCAGCCCCAGCATTTT. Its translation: CSARGGTGNQPQHF.

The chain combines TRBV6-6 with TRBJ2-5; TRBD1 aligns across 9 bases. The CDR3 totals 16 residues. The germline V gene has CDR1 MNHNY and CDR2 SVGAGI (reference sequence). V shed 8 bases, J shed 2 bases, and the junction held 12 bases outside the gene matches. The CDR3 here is CASGPRTGAQQETQYF. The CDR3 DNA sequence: TGTGCCAGCGGCCCGAGGACAGGGGCCCAACAAGAGACCCAGTACTTC.

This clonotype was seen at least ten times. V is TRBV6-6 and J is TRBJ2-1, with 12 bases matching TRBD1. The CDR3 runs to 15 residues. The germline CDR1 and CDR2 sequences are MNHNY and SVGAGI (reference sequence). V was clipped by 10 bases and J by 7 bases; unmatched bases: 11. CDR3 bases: TGTGCCATCTCAAGGGGGACAGGGGGCGGGAATGAGCAGTTCTTC. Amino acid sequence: CAISRGTGGGNEQFF.

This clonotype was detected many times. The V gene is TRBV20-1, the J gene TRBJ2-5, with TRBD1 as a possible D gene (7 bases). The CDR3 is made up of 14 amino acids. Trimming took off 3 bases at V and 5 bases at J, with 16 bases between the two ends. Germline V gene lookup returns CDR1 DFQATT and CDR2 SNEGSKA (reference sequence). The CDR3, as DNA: TGCAGTGCTAGGTCAGGAGGGGGCTGGGAGACCCAGTACTTC. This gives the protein CSARSGGGWETQYF.

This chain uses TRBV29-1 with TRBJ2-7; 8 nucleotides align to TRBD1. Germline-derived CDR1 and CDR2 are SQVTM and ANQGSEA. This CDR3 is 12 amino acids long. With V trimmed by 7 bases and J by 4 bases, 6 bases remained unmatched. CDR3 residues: CSADRGTYEQYV. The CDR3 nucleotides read TGCAGCGCTGACAGGGGTACTTACGAGCAGTACGTC.

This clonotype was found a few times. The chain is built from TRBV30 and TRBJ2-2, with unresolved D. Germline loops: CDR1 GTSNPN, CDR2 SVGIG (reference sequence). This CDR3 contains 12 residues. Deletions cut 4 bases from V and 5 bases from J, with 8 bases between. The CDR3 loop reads CAWKWRTGELFF. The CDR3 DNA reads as TGTGCCTGGAAATGGAGAACCGGGGAGCTGTTTTTT.

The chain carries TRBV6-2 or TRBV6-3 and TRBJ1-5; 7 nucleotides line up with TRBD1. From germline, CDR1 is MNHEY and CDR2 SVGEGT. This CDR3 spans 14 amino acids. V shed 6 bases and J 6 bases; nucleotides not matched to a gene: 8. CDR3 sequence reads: CASRKTGRPQPQHF. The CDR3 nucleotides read TGTGCCAGCAGAAAGACAGGGAGACCTCAGCCCCAGCATTTT.

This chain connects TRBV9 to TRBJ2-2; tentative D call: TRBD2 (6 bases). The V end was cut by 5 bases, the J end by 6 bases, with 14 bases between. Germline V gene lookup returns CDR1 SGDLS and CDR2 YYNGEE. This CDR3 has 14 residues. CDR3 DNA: TGTGCCAGCAGTCGACTAGTCCCCCCCGGGGAGCTGTTTTTT. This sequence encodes CASSRLVPPGELFF.

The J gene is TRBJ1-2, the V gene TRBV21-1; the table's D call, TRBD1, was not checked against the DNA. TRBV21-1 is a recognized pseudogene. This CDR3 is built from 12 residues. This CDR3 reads CASSCRDGGYTF. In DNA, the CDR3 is TGTGCCAGCAGCTGCCGGGACGGAGGCTACACCTTC.

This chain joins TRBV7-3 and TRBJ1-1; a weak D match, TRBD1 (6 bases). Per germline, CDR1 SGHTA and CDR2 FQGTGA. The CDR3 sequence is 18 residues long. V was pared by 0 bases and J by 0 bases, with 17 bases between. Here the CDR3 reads CASSLTGGSVPVNTEAFF. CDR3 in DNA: TGTGCCAGCAGCTTAACGGGGGGCTCCGTTCCGGTGAACACTGAAGCTTTCTTT.

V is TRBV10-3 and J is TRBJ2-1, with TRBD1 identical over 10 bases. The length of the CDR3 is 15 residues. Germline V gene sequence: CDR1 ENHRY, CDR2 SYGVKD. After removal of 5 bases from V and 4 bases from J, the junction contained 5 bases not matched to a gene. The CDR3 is CAISQGGQGYNEQFF. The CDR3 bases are TGTGCCATCAGTCAAGGGGGACAGGGGTACAATGAGCAGTTCTTC.